One and the same sample provided the 29 T cell receptor beta chains below, sequenced in a study of blood T cell repertoires in COVID-19. Here immunoSEQ multiplex PCR was the method, and the copy in TCRdb shows in-frame clones only, minus some. Of about 93,000 clones in the sample, about 77% were seen once. The sample comprised peripheral blood. All receptors come from a human donor in a cohort sampled during active COVID-19.

The CDR3 coding sequence is TGTGCCAGCAGCTGGGACGGCGCTAGCGGGAGATATGAGCAGTTCTTC. This gives the protein CASSWDGASGRYEQFF. The genes are TRBV5-6 and TRBJ2-1, with 10 bases lining up with TRBD2. The CDR3 is 16 amino acids. Germline CDR1 and CDR2: SGHDT and YYEEEE. Trimming took 3 bases from V and 8 from J; bases not matched to a gene: 11.

The chain employs TRBV5-5 and TRBJ2-1; the match to TRBD2 covers 10 bases. This CDR3 is 15 amino acids long. CDR1 and CDR2 (germline): SGHKS, YYEKEE (reference sequence). The V segment lost 4 bases and the J segment 1 base; nucleotides outside the gene matches: 2. CDR3 amino acids: CASSQGLASYNEQFF. In nucleotides, the CDR3 is TGTGCCAGCAGCCAGGGACTAGCGTCCTACAATGAGCAGTTCTTC.

V gene TRBV15 combines with J gene TRBJ2-7, with 11 positions matching TRBD1. V shed 1 base, J shed 3 bases, and the junction held 5 bases outside the gene matches. Germline values: CDR1 LNHNV, CDR2 YYDKDF (reference sequence). The CDR3 is 16 amino acids. The CDR3 nucleotides read TGTGCCACCAGCAGAGGCAGAGGGACAGGGGGCTACGAGCAGTACTTC. This translates into CATSRGRGTGGYEQYF.

The chain employs TRBV5-1 and TRBJ2-5; possibly TRBD2 for D (6 bases). CDR3 length: 16 residues. Between the trimmed V and J ends, which lost 2 bases and 5 bases, there was a span of 19 bases. Germline V lookup: CDR1 SGHRS, CDR2 YFSETQ. In DNA, the CDR3 is TGCGCCAGCAGCTTTCGGGGGATGGGGATGGGCGAGACCCAGTACTTC. Translated, it gives CASSFRGMGMGETQYF.

The DNA for the CDR3 is TGTGCCAGCAGCCAAGATAAAGCTACCCAGTACTTC. Translated: CASSQDKATQYF. J is TRBJ2-5 and V is TRBV4-2; D unclear. Trimming left V 0 bases short and J 8 bases short, with 7 bases between. Looked up from germline, CDR1 is LGHNA and CDR2 is YNFKEQ. The CDR3 has 12 residues.

The chain couples TRBV27 to TRBJ1-2, with 7 nucleotides matching TRBD1. Looked up from germline, CDR1 is MNHEY and CDR2 is SMNVEV (reference sequence). Trimming removed 4 bases from V and 5 bases from J; junction bases left unmatched: 1. This CDR3 spans 12 amino acids. The DNA for the CDR3 is TGTGCCAGCAGTTCGACAGGGTATGGCTACACCTTC. Protein product: CASSSTGYGYTF.

The chain recombines TRBV28 with TRBJ1-1; TRBD1 agrees at 10 bases. The CDR3 covers 17 residues. Germline V gene sequence: CDR1 MDHEN, CDR2 SYDVKM. V shed 2 bases, J shed 3 bases, and the junction held 9 bases outside the gene matches. CDR3 nucleotide sequence: TGTGCCAGCAGTTTAGGCCCGGGACAGGGGATGTACACTGAAGCTTTCTTT. The encoded protein is CASSLGPGQGMYTEAFF. The complete variable domain, with remaining parts taken from reference TRBV28 and TRBJ1-1, reads DVKVTQSSRYLVKRTGEKVFLECVQDMDHENMFWYRQDPGLGLRLIYFSYDVKMKEKGDIPEGYSVSREKKERFSLILESASTNQTSMYLCASSLGPGQGMYTEAFFGQGTRLTVV.

This rearrangement joins TRBV2 to TRBJ2-2; TRBD2 aligns across 9 bases. The CDR3 is 16 residues long. The J segment lost 2 bases and the V segment lost 6 bases, leaving 7 bases of the junction unmatched. Germline-derived CDR1 and CDR2 are SNHLY and FYNNEI. CDR3 bases: TGTGCCAGCAGCGGTTCTAGCGGGACAAACACCGGGGAGCTGTTTTTT. Its translation is CASSGSSGTNTGELFF.

V usage is TRBV5-1 and J usage is TRBJ1-1, with 9 positions matching TRBD1. There are 16 residues in the CDR3. The germline V gene has CDR1 SGHRS and CDR2 YFSETQ. V gave up 7 bases and J gave up 2 bases; unmatched junction bases: 12. CDR3 sequence: CASSQRGQGGNTEAFF. The CDR3 region has the DNA TGCGCCAGCTCCCAACGGGGACAGGGCGGAAACACTGAAGCTTTCTTT. Variable domain in full (rest from reference TRBV5-1 and TRBJ1-1): KAGVTQTPRYLIKTRGQQVTLSCSPISGHRSVSWYQQTPGQGLQFLFEYFSETQRNKGNFPGRFSGRQFSNSRSEMNVSTLELGDSALYLCASSQRGQGGNTEAFFGQGTRLTVV.

The V gene is TRBV5-1, the J gene TRBJ2-1, with 8 bases fitting TRBD2. The CDR3 is made up of 15 amino acids. Germline CDR1 SGHRS, CDR2 YFSETQ. Trimming at V came to 4 bases and at J to 5 bases, leaving 8 bases not matched to a gene. CDR3 coding DNA: TGCGCCAGCAGCCTAAGCGGGAGTGGGAACAATGAGCAGTTCTTC. It encodes CASSLSGSGNNEQFF. The variable domain in full, completed from reference TRBV5-1 and TRBJ2-1, reads KAGVTQTPRYLIKTRGQQVTLSCSPISGHRSVSWYQQTPGQGLQFLFEYFSETQRNKGNFPGRFSGRQFSNSRSEMNVSTLELGDSALYLCASSLSGSGNNEQFFGPGTRLTVL.

The V and J genes are TRBV27 and TRBJ2-1; D possibly corresponds to TRBD2 (5 bases). V lost 3 bases, J lost 2 bases, and 8 bases lay in between. The CDR3 is 14 amino acids. Germline-derived CDR1 and CDR2 are MNHEY and SMNVEV (reference sequence). CDR3 loop: CASSFLGAYNEQFF. Written as DNA, the CDR3 is TGTGCCAGCAGTTTCCTCGGGGCCTACAATGAGCAGTTCTTC.

The chain recombines TRBV5-1 with TRBJ2-2, with D unclear. CDR3 size: 15 residues. V was trimmed by 3 bases and J by 6 bases, leaving 15 bases between them. CDR1 and CDR2 (germline): SGHRS, YFSETQ. The CDR3 nucleotides are TGCGCCAGCAGCTACACGGAGAGGAGTCCCGGGGAGCTGTTTTTT. Its protein product is CASSYTERSPGELFF.

This chain joins TRBV24-1 and TRBJ2-5; D possibly corresponds to TRBD1 (6 bases). Germline V lookup: CDR1 KGHDR, CDR2 SFDVKD. The CDR3 totals 15 residues. Trimming cost V 4 bases and J 5 bases, with 16 bases left between them. The CDR3 coding sequence is TGTGCCACCAGTGAGGCAGGGGACGTCAACGAGACCCAGTACTTC. Residues: CATSEAGDVNETQYF.

The gene calls are TRBV28 and TRBJ2-3, with 8 positions matching TRBD1. Germline V gene sequence: CDR1 MDHEN, CDR2 SYDVKM. V lost 6 bases and J lost 1; bases outside the gene matches: 6. This CDR3 contains 15 residues. Written as DNA, the CDR3 is TGTGCCAGCAGCGGACGGGACAGGCGCACAGATACGCAGTATTTT. This gives the protein CASSGRDRRTDTQYF.

This clone was detected only once. This sequence joins TRBV9 and TRBJ1-2, with TRBD1 matching 7 bases. V was pared by 4 bases and J by 4 bases, with 4 bases of the junction left unmatched. CDR1 is SGDLS and CDR2 is YYNGEE in the germline V gene. This CDR3 spans 13 amino acids. This CDR3 reads CASSNPGGYGYTF. As DNA, the CDR3 is TGTGCCAGCAGCAACCCAGGGGGCTATGGCTACACCTTC.

This clone was counted a few times. The J gene is TRBJ1-5, the V gene TRBV27; TRBD1 is a possible D gene (6 bases). CDR3 length: 14 residues. V dropped 8 bases and J dropped 4 bases, with 15 bases sitting between them. Germline V lookup: CDR1 MNHEY, CDR2 SMNVEV (reference sequence). The DNA for the CDR3 is TGTGCCAGCCGCTTGGGGGCAGGGAATCAGCCCCAGCATTTT. Translating gives CASRLGAGNQPQHF.

In its sample, this clone was seen many times. The chain links TRBV2 to TRBJ2-1; D gene unclear. CDR1 and CDR2 (germline): SNHLY, FYNNEI. Trimming took 3 bases from V and 2 from J, leaving 8 bases between them. The CDR3 loop spans 14 amino acids. CDR3 DNA: TGTGCCAGCAGTGACGATTACACCTACAATGAGCAGTTCTTC. It codes for CASSDDYTYNEQFF.

The V call is TRBV21-1, the J call TRBJ2-7; the table's D call, TRBD2, has no DNA check behind it. TRBV21-1 is a pseudogene segment. CDR3 length equals 13 residues. Here the CDR3 reads CASSKRRVSEQYF. In DNA, the CDR3 is TGTGCCAGCAGCAAAAGGAGGGTCTCCGAGCAGTACTTC.

The chain employs TRBV9 and TRBJ2-1; no firm D call. The V gene lost 0 bases and the J gene lost 2 bases, with 6 bases spanning the gap. Per germline, CDR1 SGDLS and CDR2 YYNGEE. The CDR3 contains 14 residues. This CDR3 is CASSVVTAYNEQFF. CDR3 nucleotide sequence: TGTGCCAGCAGCGTAGTTACAGCCTACAATGAGCAGTTCTTC.

This clone was counted a single time. This rearrangement joins TRBV5-1 to TRBJ1-4, with a weak D call TRBD1 (5 bases). In germline, CDR1 is SGHRS, CDR2 YFSETQ. CDR3 length: 16 amino acids. Deletions cut 2 bases from V and 3 bases from J, with 14 bases between. The CDR3 loop reads CASSFNFGTSNEKLFF. The CDR3 nucleotides are TGCGCCAGCAGCTTTAACTTCGGGACTTCTAATGAAAAACTGTTTTTT.

The chain joins TRBV19 to TRBJ2-5; 13 positions match TRBD2. Germline V gene data show CDR1 as LNHDA and CDR2 as SQIVND (reference sequence). The trim removed 6 bases at V and 2 bases at J, leaving 6 bases unmatched. CDR3 length: 16 residues. The CDR3 spells CASSRTSGGGQETQYF. DNA of the CDR3: TGTGCCAGTAGCAGGACTAGCGGGGGAGGTCAAGAGACCCAGTACTTC. The whole variable domain, filled in from reference TRBV19 and TRBJ2-5, reads DGGITQSPKYLFRKEGQNVTLSCEQNLNHDAMYWYRQDPGQGLRLIYYSQIVNDFQKGDIAEGYSVSREKKESFPLTVTSAQKNPTAFYLCASSRTSGGGQETQYFGPGTRLLVL.

The V call is TRBV19, the J call TRBJ2-3; 9 bases are shared with TRBD2. The germline V gene has CDR1 LNHDA and CDR2 SQIVND (reference sequence). The CDR3 is made up of 15 amino acids. V shed 4 bases and J 1 base; nucleotides not matched to a gene: 3. CDR3 in DNA: TGTGCCAGTAGTAACCGACTAGCGGGCACAGATACGCAGTATTTT. This gives the protein CASSNRLAGTDTQYF.

CDR3 protein: CAIRPGTSGGAFGETQYF. DNA for the CDR3: TGTGCCATCCGGCCCGGGACTAGCGGGGGGGCTTTTGGTGAGACCCAGTACTTC. The genes are TRBV10-3 and TRBJ2-5; 16 bases fit TRBD2. CDR1 and CDR2 from the germline V gene are ENHRY and SYGVKD. The V gene end was trimmed by 8 bases and the J gene end by 5 bases; junction bases not matched to a gene: 14. The CDR3 contains 18 residues.

The rearrangement links TRBV2 to TRBJ1-1; D ambiguous. The V gene's germline CDR1 is SNHLY and CDR2 FYNNEI. CDR3 length: 13 amino acids. V was clipped by 4 bases and J by 1 base, with 7 bases between them. The CDR3 DNA reads as TGTGCCAGCAGTGGCAACGGGAACACTGAAGCTTTCTTT. The encoded protein is CASSGNGNTEAFF. Full variable domain (missing parts from reference TRBV2 and TRBJ1-1): EPEVTQTPSHQVTQMGQEVILRCVPISNHLYFYWYRQILGQKVEFLVSFYNNEISEKSEIFDDQFSVERPDGSNFTLKIRSTKLEDSAMYFCASSGNGNTEAFFGQGTRLTVV.

This clone has just a few counts. The V and J genes are TRBV5-4 and TRBJ1-3, with a weak D call TRBD1 (6 bases). The CDR3 runs to 15 residues. Germline V gives CDR1 SGHNT, CDR2 YYREEE (reference sequence). V was pared by 1 base and J by 4 bases, with 12 bases between. The CDR3 DNA sequence: TGTGCCAGCAGCTTGAAAGGGGGTTCCGGAAACACCATATATTTT. Translating it yields CASSLKGGSGNTIYF.

CDR3 bases: TGCAGCGTGACTAGCGGCTACGAGCAGTACTTC. Amino acids: CSVTSGYEQYF. The chain couples TRBV20-1 to TRBJ2-7; 9 bases match TRBD2. The CDR3 spans 11 residues. CDR1 is DFQATT and CDR2 is SNEGSKA in the germline V gene (reference sequence).

The chain is built from TRBV11-2 and TRBJ1-1, with a weak D call TRBD1 (6 bases). The V gene's germline CDR1 is SGHAT and CDR2 FQNNGV. Trimming removed 0 bases at V and 5 bases at J, with 10 bases between. The CDR3 runs 14 residues. In DNA, the CDR3 is TGTGCCAGCAGCTTAGAGGGGGCGCGAACTGAAGCTTTCTTT. Amino acids: CASSLEGARTEAFF.

The rearrangement joins TRBV6-5 to TRBJ1-6; D gene uncertain. V was pared by 0 bases and J by 3 bases, with 9 bases between. CDR1 MNHEY and CDR2 SVGAGI come from the germline V gene. The CDR3 is 16 amino acids. The CDR3 reads CASSYSVLIYNSPLHF. The CDR3 region has the DNA TGTGCCAGCAGTTACTCGGTACTGATCTATAATTCACCCCTCCACTTT.

The chain recombines TRBV6-5 with TRBJ2-7; the match to TRBD1 covers 10 bases. J lost 3 bases, V lost 6 bases, and 2 bases had no gene match. Germline CDR1 MNHEY, CDR2 SVGAGI. This CDR3 region has 13 residues. For the CDR3, the DNA is TGTGCCAGCAGACGGGACAGGGGCTACGAGCAGTACTTC. It specifies CASRRDRGYEQYF.